The rows below give T cell receptor beta chains drawn from one sample of a study of OX40 agonist ivuxolimab in advanced cancers. Only in-frame clones appear in the TCRdb table, and some are missing; sequencing was by immunoSEQ multiplex PCR. Of approximately 12,000 clones in the sample, about 80% were seen once. Sequenced material: CD4+ or CD8+ T cells sorted from blood, taken in a trial of the OX40 agonist ivuxolimab. The receptors were sampled from an adult with an advanced solid tumor such as melanoma, head and neck, liver or kidney cancer. The CDR3 runs from the conserved cysteine through the conserved F or W. A D gene is named only where the DNA matches it firmly. The size entry is marked missing in some rows and otherwise reads once, few, many or a size class.

>TRBD2|TRBJ2-1|once|TRBV7-3
TGTGCCAGCAGCTTATATCCTAGCGGGTCCAATGAGCAGTTCTTC
CASSLYPSGSNEQFF
>TRBD1|TRBJ2-7|.|TRBV28
TGTGCCAGCAGTTTTCGGACAGGGTGGAACGAGCAGTACTTC
CASSFRTGWNEQYF
>.|TRBJ2-7|.|TRBV25-1
TGTGCCAGCAGGGCCTCCTACGAGCAGTACTTC
CASRASYEQYF
>.|TRBJ1-5|.|TRBV13
TGTGCCAGCAGCTTAGGGCAGGGAATCCAGCCCCAGCATTTT
CASSLGQGIQPQHF
>TRBD1|TRBJ2-2|.|TRBV9
TGTGCCAGCAGCGTAGAAACAGGGGGGACCGGGGAGCTGTTTTTT
CASSVETGGTGELFF
>TRBD2|TRBJ2-3|few|TRBV9
TGTGCCAGCAGCGAGGGGACTAGCGGGACCTTCACAGATACGCAGTATTTT
CASSEGTSGTFTDTQYF
>.|TRBJ1-2|.|TRBV21-1
TGTGCCAGCAGAATCATCGACGAGAGGGGCTACACCTTC
CASRIIDERGYTF
>.|TRBJ1-5|.|TRBV6-5
TGTGCCAGCAGTGACAACAGGGCTCAGCCCCAGCATTTT
CASSDNRAQPQHF
>.|TRBJ2-5|.|TRBV10-2
TGCGCCAGCAGTGAGTCCATGGGGGCTGAGACCCAGTACTTC
CASSESMGAETQYF
>TRBD1|TRBJ1-1|.|TRBV27
TGTGCCAGCAGTTCACCCCGGGACAGGGGGCCGGCGTGGTTGAACACTGAAGCTTTCTTT
CASSSPRDRGPAWLNTEAFF
>TRBD2|TRBJ2-1|.|TRBV19
TGTGCCAGTAGGAGCGGGGGGCACGGGCATGAGCAGTTCTTC
CASRSGGHGHEQFF
>.|TRBJ1-2|.|TRBV4-3
TGCGCCAGCAGCCAAGAGCACTCATCTGACTACACCTTC
CASSQEHSSDYTF
>.|TRBJ1-5|few|TRBV15
TGTGCCACCAGCCAGACCCGGGACGGTTACAATCAGCCCCAGCATTTT
CATSQTRDGYNQPQHF
>TRBD2|TRBJ2-3|.|TRBV25-1
TGTGCCAGCGGGACTAGCGGGGGCACAGATACGCAGTATTTT
CASGTSGGTDTQYF
>.|TRBJ2-1|.|TRBV9
TGTGCCAGCAGCGACCCAGAGGTTGGGGATGAGCAGTTCTTC
CASSDPEVGDEQFF
>TRBD1|TRBJ2-1|.|TRBV9
TGTGCCAGCAGCGTACAGGGGGCATTAGTCTACAATGAGCAGTTCTTC
CASSVQGALVYNEQFF
>.|TRBJ2-7|.|TRBV28
TGTGCCAGCAGTTTGGAGGCAGGGATCCCCTACGAGCAGTACTTC
CASSLEAGIPYEQYF
>.|TRBJ1-5|.|TRBV7-3
TGTGCCAGCAGCCCCCTTGGTCTCGGGCCTCCCGGCAATCAGCCCCAGCATTTT
CASSPLGLGPPGNQPQHF
>.|TRBJ2-5|once|TRBV7-8
TGTGCCAGCACCAACAGGGAGGGCAAGACCCAGTACTTC
CASTNREGKTQYF
>.|TRBJ2-1|.|TRBV7-6
TGTGCCAGCAGCTCGATCCACAATGAGCAGTTCTTC
CASSSIHNEQFF
>.|TRBJ2-2|.|TRBV5-1
TGCGCCAGCAGCTTTACCGGGGAGCTGTTTTTT
CASSFTGELFF
>.|TRBJ2-2|once|TRBV9
TGTGCCAGCAGCGTAGGGCCCGGGGCAGAGAACACCGGGGAGCTGTTTTTT
CASSVGPGAENTGELFF
>.|TRBJ2-5|.|TRBV7-9
TGTGCCAGCAGCTTAGCGACAGATCAAGAGACCCAGTACTTC
CASSLATDQETQYF
>TRBD1|TRBJ1-2|.|TRBV5-4
TGTGCCAGCAGCTTGGAGGGGGCCTTCTATGGCTACACCTTC
CASSLEGAFYGYTF
>TRBD2|TRBJ2-3|.|TRBV18
TGTGCCAGCTCCCTAGCGGACAGCACAGATACGCAGTATTTT
CASSLADSTDTQYF
>TRBD2|TRBJ2-1|.|TRBV5-6
TGTGCCAGCAGCTTGGGACTAGCGGCCTACAATGAGCAGTTCTTC
CASSLGLAAYNEQFF
>.|TRBJ1-3|.|TRBV7-8
TGTGCCAGCAGCCCGACCGGGACACCTGGAAACACCATATATTTT
CASSPTGTPGNTIYF
>.|TRBJ1-5|.|TRBV19
TGTGCCAGTAGTATAACAGATTATAGCAATCAGCCCCAGCATTTT
CASSITDYSNQPQHF
>.|TRBJ2-5|.|TRBV4-1
TGCGCCAGCAGCCACCCCGGTTCTGGGGGCGTAGAGACCCAGTACTTC
CASSHPGSGGVETQYF
>.|TRBJ2-7|.|TRBV29-1
TGCAGCGTTGAGGCGGCGGGATTGAGCTCCTACGAGCAGTACTTC
CSVEAAGLSSYEQYF
>TRBD1|TRBJ2-7|.|TRBV30
TGTGCCTGGAGTTGGGGACAGGGCTCCTACGAGCAGTACTTC
CAWSWGQGSYEQYF
>.|TRBJ2-7|.|TRBV5-1
TGCGCCAGCAGCTCCGTCGACGGAGCCTACGAGCAGTACTTC
CASSSVDGAYEQYF
>.|TRBJ2-7|.|TRBV5-4
TGTGCCAGCAGCTTGGCCGCTGGGTATACCCTGCCCTACGAGCAGTACTTC
CASSLAAGYTLPYEQYF
>.|TRBJ1-1|.|TRBV12-5
TGTGCTAGTGATCTAGGGGGGCACACTGAAGCTTTCTTT
CASDLGGHTEAFF
>.|TRBJ1-1|few|TRBV29-1
TGCAGCGTTGAAGATCGGGCCCAAAGCCCATTT
CSVEDRAQSPF
>.|TRBJ1-1|.|TRBV27
TGTGCCAGCAGTTTATCGTTGGGAAGAACTGAAGCTTTCTTT
CASSLSLGRTEAFF
>.|TRBJ2-1|.|TRBV7-9
TGTGCCAGCAGCTTAGGGTCACGGGGTGGTCTCTCCTACAATGAGCAGTTCTTC
CASSLGSRGGLSYNEQFF
>TRBD2|TRBJ2-1|.|TRBV9
TGTGCCAGCAGCGGGACTAGCGGGAGGGGGACGTCCTACAATGAGCAGTTCTTC
CASSGTSGRGTSYNEQFF
>.|TRBJ2-3|once|TRBV27
TGTGCCAGCAGTCCGAGGACAACCAACACAGATACGCAGTATTTT
CASSPRTTNTDTQYF
>TRBD2|TRBJ2-1|.|TRBV7-8
TGTGCCAGCAGCTTAGGGACTAGCGTCTACAATGAGCAGTTCTTC
CASSLGTSVYNEQFF
>.|TRBJ2-2|.|TRBV21-1
TGTGCCAGCAGCAAACAGGATATCGAACACCGGGGAGCTGTTTTT
CASSKQDIEHRGAVF
>.|TRBJ1-2|.|TRBV6-5
TGTGCCAGCAGTTACTCCGTCGGGGTACGACTCTATGGCTACACCTTC
CASSYSVGVRLYGYTF
>TRBD1|TRBJ2-7|.|TRBV7-9
TGTGCCAGCAGCTTAGTTGGAGGGGACCGGGACAGGGCATACGAGCAGTACTTC
CASSLVGGDRDRAYEQYF
>.|TRBJ2-2|.|TRBV14
TGTGCCAGCAGCCAAGGAGGGCCAAACACCGGGGAGCTGTTTTTT
CASSQGGPNTGELFF
>.|TRBJ2-3|.|TRBV21-1
TGTGCCAGCAGCCAAGGAACGGGAGACGCAGATACGCAGTATTTT
CASSQGTGDADTQYF
>TRBD1|TRBJ2-7|.|TRBV6-1
TGTGCCAGCAGCGGACAGGGGAGCTCCTACGAGCAGTACTTC
CASSGQGSSYEQYF
>TRBD2|TRBJ2-7|few|TRBV7-2
TGTGCCAGCAGCCCGACTAGCGGGAGCTCCTACGAGCAGTACTTC
CASSPTSGSSYEQYF
>TRBD2|TRBJ2-1|.|TRBV7-9
TGTGCCAGCAGCTTGGCCGGACTAGCGGGAGTATACAATGAGCAGTTCTTC
CASSLAGLAGVYNEQFF
>TRBD1|TRBJ1-5|.|TRBV30
TGTGCCTGGAAGGCGACAGGGCTAGGCAATCAGCCCCAGCATTTT
CAWKATGLGNQPQHF
>.|TRBJ2-1|.|TRBV27
TGTGCCAGCAGTTTAGGGAGAAACAATGAGCAGTTCTTC
CASSLGRNNEQFF
>.|TRBJ2-2|.|TRBV9
TGTGCCAGCAGCGTAGCTACACTAGCATCCGGGGAGCTGTTTTTT
CASSVATLASGELFF